These 8 T cell receptor beta chains share one sample of origin, sequenced in a study of regulatory T cells in long-lasting Graves disease. Specified time point: newly diagnosed GD, antithyroid drugs for less than 3 months. The TCR library was made from RNA extracted from PBMCs. Relying on iRepertoire HTBI primers and Arm-PCR of CDR3 regions, the team built TCR beta libraries. TCRdb itself ran the multiplex PCR reads through MiXCR, one entry per CDR3 protein. The sample shows 560,000 or so distinct CDR3 sequences, about 16% of them seen only once. These data were also filed under a second study, of T cells in Graves' hyperthyroidism and ophthalmopathy.

This material consisted of peripheral blood mononuclear cells (PBMCs), taken at new diagnosis, from a patient treated with antithyroid drugs. These receptors were obtained from a man aged 18 to 29 with Graves disease.

This chain uses TRBV6-1 with TRBJ1-1; D might be TRBD1 (5 bases). Germline V gene data show CDR1 as MNHNS and CDR2 as SASEGT. This CDR3 region has 15 residues. Trimming pared 7 bases from V and 5 bases from J, leaving 20 bases between. The CDR3 region is CASTHSRGARTEAFF. CDR3 DNA: TGTGCCAGCACCCACTCGCGGGGCGCAAGGACTGAAGCTTTCTTT.

This clonotype was counted many times. The chain employs TRBV6-9 and TRBJ2-7; D is unclear. CDR3 length: 14 amino acids. Trimming took 3 bases from V and 1 from J, leaving 10 bases between them. Germline V gives CDR1 MNHGY, CDR2 SVAAGI. The CDR3 DNA reads TGTGCCAGCAGTTACTTGGCGGATTCCTACGAGCAGTACTTC. Translation: CASSYLADSYEQYF.

In the case of this clonotype: Its ends do not fully match the called genes, so a read error is possible. This chain uses TRBV7-9 with TRBJ2-6; D is undetermined. Per germline, CDR1 SEHNR and CDR2 FQNEAQ (reference sequence). The length of the CDR3 is 15 residues. The DNA for the CDR3 is TGTGCCAACAGCTTAGTAGGCTCTGGGGCCAACGTCCTGACTTTC. This gives the protein CANSLVGSGANVLTF.

This clonotype was found many times. The chain has TRBV7-9 and TRBJ2-1; 8 positions agree with TRBD2. Unmatched junction bases numbered 14, after V lost 6 bases and J lost 1 base. The CDR3 totals 18 residues. Germline V gene sequence: CDR1 SEHNR, CDR2 FQNEAQ (reference sequence). The chain's CDR3 is CASRMSWREESSYNEQFF. The CDR3 DNA reads TGTGCCAGCAGGATGAGCTGGCGGGAGGAGAGTTCCTACAATGAGCAGTTCTTC. The entire variable domain, with the rest obtained from reference TRBV7-9 and TRBJ2-1, is as follows: DTGVSQNPRHKITKRGQNVTFRCDPISEHNRLYWYRQTLGQGPEFLTYFQNEAQLEKSRLLSDRFSAERPKGSFSTLEIQRTEQGDSAMYLCASRMSWREESSYNEQFFGPGTRLTVL.

This clonotype was observed a single time. This sequence joins TRBV15 and TRBJ1-5; no definite D call. Germline values: CDR1 LNHNV, CDR2 YYDKDF (reference sequence). This CDR3 has 17 residues. The V gene lost 0 bases and the J gene lost 1 base, with 13 bases spanning the gap. The CDR3 bases are TGTGCCACCAGCAGAGAGATTTTAAGGCAGAGCAATCAGCCCCAGCATTTT. Translation gives CATSREILRQSNQPQHF.

A word on this clonotype: This sequence may be a read error, since a much larger clone differs from it by one base. The V and J genes are TRBV5-1 and TRBJ2-3, with 7 bases lining up with TRBD1. The CDR3 covers 14 residues. The V gene's germline CDR1 is SGHRS and CDR2 YFSETQ. The CDR3 is CASSLGQGLDAQYF. The CDR3 DNA reads TGCGCCAGCAGCTTGGGACAGGGATTAGATGCGCAGTATTTT.

The chain uses TRBV20-1 and TRBJ2-3; possibly TRBD2 for D (6 bases). CDR3 length: 16 residues. Germline V gene lookup returns CDR1 DFQATT and CDR2 SNEGSKA (reference sequence). V was shortened by 6 bases and J by 1 base, with 20 bases between the two germline ends. In DNA, the CDR3 is TGCAGTGCCCCGTCGCGGAAGGAGGGTCGCACAGATACGCAGTATTTT. This translates into CSAPSRKEGRTDTQYF.

A word on this clonotype: One end of the junction varies from germline; a read error may be responsible. The rearrangement joins TRBV20-1 to TRBJ2-1, with 14 nucleotides matching TRBD2. CDR1 and CDR2 from the germline V gene are DFQATT and SNEGSKA (reference sequence). CDR3 length: 18 residues. CDR3 in amino acids: CSAVRLAGGLFSRGEQLF. The CDR3 region has the DNA TGCAGTGCTGTGAGACTAGCGGGAGGGCTCTTCTCGCGCGGTGAGCAGCTCTTC.